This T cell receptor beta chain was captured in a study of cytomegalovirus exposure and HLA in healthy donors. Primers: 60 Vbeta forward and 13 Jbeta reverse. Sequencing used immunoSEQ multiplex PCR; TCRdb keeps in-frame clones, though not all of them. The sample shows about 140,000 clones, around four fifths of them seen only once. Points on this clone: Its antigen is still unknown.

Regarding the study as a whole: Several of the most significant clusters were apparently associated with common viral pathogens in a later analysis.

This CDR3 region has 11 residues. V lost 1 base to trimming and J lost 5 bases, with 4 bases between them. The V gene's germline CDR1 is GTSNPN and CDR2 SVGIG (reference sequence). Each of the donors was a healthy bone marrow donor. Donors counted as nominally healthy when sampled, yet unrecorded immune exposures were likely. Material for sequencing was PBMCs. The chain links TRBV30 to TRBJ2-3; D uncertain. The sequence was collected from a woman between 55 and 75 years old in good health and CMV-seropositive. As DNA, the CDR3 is TGTGCCTGGAGTGCGAGAGATACGCAGTATTTT. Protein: CAWSARDTQYF.